This record concerns one TCR beta chain sequence. The sample belongs to a study of CD8+ T cells in alopecia areata. With 1 base removed from V and 2 bases from J, the gap between germline ends came to 11 bases. Germline V lookup: CDR1 SGHDT, CDR2 YYEEEE. This CDR3 spans 15 amino acids. Treatment here: oral pan-JAK inhibitor, 5-10 mg twice daily. After isolation, RNA underwent reverse transcription to generate cDNA as the sequencing template. Repertoires were generated with immunoSEQ multiplex PCR, while TCRdb's copy carries only in-frame clones and drops some. This table has fewer than 250,000 clones, over 60% appearing once.

The sample in question was CD4+ T cells sorted from blood, obtained at week 4, from a patient treated with tofacitinib. V and J are TRBV5-6 and TRBJ2-3, with D uncertain. The source is a human donor with alopecia areata. This CDR3 reads CASSLLDSDTDTQYF. CDR3 nucleotides: TGTGCCAGCAGCTTGTTGGATTCAGACACAGATACGCAGTATTTT.